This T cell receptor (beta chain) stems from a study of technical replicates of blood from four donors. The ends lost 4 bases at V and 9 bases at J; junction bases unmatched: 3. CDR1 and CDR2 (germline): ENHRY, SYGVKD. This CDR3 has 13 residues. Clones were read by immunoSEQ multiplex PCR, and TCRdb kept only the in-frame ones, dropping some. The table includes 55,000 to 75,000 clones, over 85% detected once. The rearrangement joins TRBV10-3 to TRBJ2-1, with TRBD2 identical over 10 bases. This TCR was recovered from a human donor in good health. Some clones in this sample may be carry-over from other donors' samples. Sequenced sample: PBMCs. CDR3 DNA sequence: TGTGCCATCAGTGGAGCGGGAGGGCTTGAGCAGTTCTTC. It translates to CAISGAGGLEQFF.